The rows below give T cell receptor beta chains drawn from one sample of a study of CD8+ T cells in alopecia areata. TCRdb's table, derived via immunoSEQ multiplex PCR, lists solely in-frame clones and lacks some. The table records tens of thousands of clones, about 40% of them present only once. The sequencing sample was made of NKG2D-low CD8+ T cells sorted from blood. These TCRs come from a human donor with alopecia areata. The CDR3 runs from the conserved cysteine through the conserved F or W. Fields, in order: V gene, clone size, J gene, D gene, CDR3 protein, CDR3 DNA. A D gene is named only where the DNA matches it firmly. Clone size, where shown, is once, few, many, or a class for clones that have expanded.

v_gene: TRBV6-6
abundance: medium-sized
j_gene: TRBJ2-1
d_gene: -
CDR3aa: CASSYVGGEQFF
CDR3nt: TGTGCCAGCAGTTACGTGGGAGGCGAGCAGTTCTTC

v_gene: TRBV7-9
abundance: -
j_gene: TRBJ2-7
d_gene: -
CDR3aa: CASRDTYEQYF
CDR3nt: TGTGCCAGCAGGGATACCTACGAGCAGTACTTC

v_gene: TRBV14
abundance: -
j_gene: TRBJ2-6
d_gene: -
CDR3aa: CASSQGQQPFGANVLTF
CDR3nt: TGTGCCAGCAGCCAAGGGCAACAGCCCTTCGGGGCCAACGTCCTGACTTTC

v_gene: TRBV11-2
abundance: -
j_gene: TRBJ1-1
d_gene: -
CDR3aa: CASTLRFGNTEAFF
CDR3nt: TGTGCCAGCACCTTGCGCTTTGGGAACACTGAAGCTTTCTTT

v_gene: TRBV2
abundance: -
j_gene: TRBJ2-1
d_gene: -
CDR3aa: CATPRGSEQFF
CDR3nt: TGTGCCACTCCGAGGGGAAGCGAGCAGTTCTTC

v_gene: TRBV7-2
abundance: -
j_gene: TRBJ2-7
d_gene: -
CDR3aa: CASSLVPLSSYEQYF
CDR3nt: TGTGCCAGCAGCTTAGTACCCTTAAGCTCCTACGAGCAGTACTTC

v_gene: TRBV9
abundance: -
j_gene: TRBJ2-1
d_gene: TRBD2
CDR3aa: CASGLDNEQFF
CDR3nt: TGTGCCAGCGGACTAGACAATGAGCAGTTCTTC

v_gene: TRBV4-1
abundance: -
j_gene: TRBJ1-1
d_gene: -
CDR3aa: CASSQSGQWPNTEAFF
CDR3nt: TGCGCCAGCAGCCAATCAGGGCAATGGCCGAACACTGAAGCTTTCTTT

v_gene: TRBV29-1
abundance: few
j_gene: TRBJ1-2
d_gene: -
CDR3aa: CSVAGFGDGYTF
CDR3nt: TGCAGCGTTGCCGGGTTTGGGGATGGCTACACCTTC

v_gene: TRBV9
abundance: -
j_gene: TRBJ2-5
d_gene: -
CDR3aa: CASSVVYGKTQYF
CDR3nt: TGTGCCAGCAGCGTAGTCTACGGAAAGACCCAGTACTTC

v_gene: TRBV29-1
abundance: few
j_gene: TRBJ2-6
d_gene: TRBD1
CDR3aa: CSVEYRDRGAGANVLTF
CDR3nt: TGCAGCGTTGAATACCGGGACAGGGGAGCTGGGGCCAACGTCCTGACTTTC

v_gene: TRBV29-1
abundance: -
j_gene: TRBJ2-1
d_gene: -
CDR3aa: CSGVVSSYNEQFF
CDR3nt: TGCAGCGGTGTAGTGAGCTCCTACAATGAGCAGTTCTTC

v_gene: TRBV15
abundance: few
j_gene: TRBJ2-1
d_gene: TRBD2
CDR3aa: CATSSIGAGAYEQFF
CDR3nt: TGTGCCACCAGCAGCATTGGTGCGGGAGCCTATGAGCAGTTCTTC

v_gene: TRBV7-6
abundance: few
j_gene: TRBJ2-1
d_gene: TRBD2
CDR3aa: CASSLGLAGLYNEQFF
CDR3nt: TGTGCCAGCAGCTTAGGACTAGCGGGACTTTACAATGAGCAGTTCTTC

v_gene: TRBV5-1
abundance: -
j_gene: TRBJ1-6
d_gene: -
CDR3aa: CASSSDKFNSPLHF
CDR3nt: TGCGCCAGCAGCTCGGACAAGTTTAATTCACCCCTCCACTTT

v_gene: TRBV7-8
abundance: few
j_gene: TRBJ1-1
d_gene: TRBD1
CDR3aa: CASSLGPGTGPMNTEAFF
CDR3nt: TGTGCCAGCAGCTTAGGCCCTGGGACAGGCCCCATGAACACTGAAGCTTTCTTT

v_gene: TRBV4-1
abundance: -
j_gene: TRBJ2-5
d_gene: -
CDR3aa: CASSQSGQTARSETQYF
CDR3nt: TGCGCCAGCAGCCAAAGTGGGCAGACAGCCAGGTCCGAGACCCAGTACTTC

v_gene: TRBV6-4
abundance: -
j_gene: TRBJ2-7
d_gene: TRBD2
CDR3aa: CASSPGLAGAEQYF
CDR3nt: TGTGCCAGCAGTCCGGGACTAGCGGGAGCCGAGCAGTACTTC

v_gene: TRBV29-1
abundance: few
j_gene: TRBJ2-7
d_gene: -
CDR3aa: CSVEQGSYEQYF
CDR3nt: TGCAGCGTTGAACAGGGGTCCTACGAGCAGTACTTC

v_gene: TRBV7-8
abundance: -
j_gene: TRBJ2-3
d_gene: TRBD2
CDR3aa: CASSSTSGTDTQYF
CDR3nt: TGTGCCAGCAGCTCGACTAGCGGCACAGATACGCAGTATTTT

v_gene: TRBV7-6
abundance: -
j_gene: TRBJ2-7
d_gene: -
CDR3aa: CASSSAGYSYEQYF
CDR3nt: TGTGCCAGCAGCTCGGCTGGGTATTCCTACGAGCAGTACTTC

v_gene: TRBV4-3
abundance: few
j_gene: TRBJ1-1
d_gene: TRBD1
CDR3aa: CASSRHRGDTEAFF
CDR3nt: TGCGCCAGCAGCCGCCACAGGGGGGACACTGAAGCTTTCTTT

v_gene: TRBV7-3
abundance: -
j_gene: TRBJ1-2
d_gene: -
CDR3aa: CASSTRSRGNGYTF
CDR3nt: TGTGCCAGCAGCACACGTTCCAGGGGCAATGGCTACACCTTC

v_gene: TRBV7-3
abundance: -
j_gene: TRBJ2-1
d_gene: TRBD2
CDR3aa: CASSESGGGYNEQFF
CDR3nt: TGTGCCAGCAGCGAGAGCGGGGGTGGCTACAATGAGCAGTTCTTC

v_gene: TRBV7-9
abundance: few
j_gene: TRBJ2-6
d_gene: TRBD1
CDR3aa: CASSWDGQERANVLTF
CDR3nt: TGTGCCAGCAGCTGGGACGGACAGGAAAGGGCCAACGTCCTGACTTTC

v_gene: TRBV27
abundance: -
j_gene: TRBJ2-5
d_gene: TRBD2
CDR3aa: CASSLGTTYQETQYF
CDR3nt: TGTGCCAGCAGTTTAGGGACTACTTACCAAGAGACCCAGTACTTC

v_gene: TRBV29-1
abundance: -
j_gene: TRBJ2-7
d_gene: TRBD1
CDR3aa: CSVVGTGGFYEQYF
CDR3nt: TGCAGCGTTGTGGGGACAGGGGGCTTTTACGAGCAGTACTTC

v_gene: TRBV6-5
abundance: -
j_gene: TRBJ1-1
d_gene: -
CDR3aa: CASSYNGENTEAFF
CDR3nt: TGTGCCAGCAGTTACAATGGGGAGAACACTGAAGCTTTCTTT

v_gene: TRBV29-1
abundance: -
j_gene: TRBJ2-4
d_gene: -
CDR3aa: CSAPTRVWSKNIQYF
CDR3nt: TGCAGCGCCCCGACCCGGGTCTGGTCCAAAAACATTCAGTACTTC

v_gene: TRBV18
abundance: few
j_gene: TRBJ2-6
d_gene: -
CDR3aa: CASSPPGGPEPHSVLTF
CDR3nt: TGTGCCAGCTCACCACCGGGGGGGCCCGAACCCCACAGCGTCCTGACTTTC

v_gene: TRBV21-1
abundance: -
j_gene: TRBJ2-7
d_gene: -
CDR3aa: CASSKLAGSYEQYF
CDR3nt: TGTGCCAGCAGCAAACTAGCGGGCTCCTACGAGCAGTACTTC

v_gene: TRBV10-3
abundance: many
j_gene: TRBJ2-3
d_gene: -
CDR3aa: CAISESGQGPSTDTQYF
CDR3nt: TGTGCCATCAGTGAGTCGGGCCAGGGGCCAAGCACAGATACGCAGTATTTT

v_gene: TRBV19
abundance: few
j_gene: TRBJ2-1
d_gene: -
CDR3aa: CASSMSVGGTYNEQFF
CDR3nt: TGTGCCAGTAGTATGTCCGTGGGGGGCACCTACAATGAGCAGTTCTTC

v_gene: TRBV6-5
abundance: -
j_gene: TRBJ2-1
d_gene: -
CDR3aa: CASSYANEQFF
CDR3nt: TGTGCCAGCAGTTATGCAAATGAGCAGTTCTTC

v_gene: TRBV11-2
abundance: -
j_gene: TRBJ1-2
d_gene: TRBD1
CDR3aa: CASSWTGGDYGYTF
CDR3nt: TGTGCCAGCAGCTGGACAGGGGGTGACTATGGCTACACCTTC

v_gene: TRBV29-1
abundance: few
j_gene: TRBJ1-1
d_gene: TRBD1
CDR3aa: CSVDLQGLRNTEAFF
CDR3nt: TGCAGCGTTGACCTACAGGGGCTTAGGAACACTGAAGCTTTCTTT

v_gene: TRBV4-3
abundance: -
j_gene: TRBJ1-4
d_gene: -
CDR3aa: CASSQDSDEKLFF
CDR3nt: TGCGCCAGCAGCCAAGACTCAGATGAAAAACTGTTTTTT

v_gene: TRBV28
abundance: once
j_gene: TRBJ2-5
d_gene: -
CDR3aa: CASSLMITARETQYF
CDR3nt: TGTGCCAGCAGTCTGATGATCACGGCTCGAGAGACCCAGTACTTC

v_gene: TRBV14
abundance: -
j_gene: TRBJ2-1
d_gene: TRBD1
CDR3aa: CASSRGQEYNEQFF
CDR3nt: TGTGCCAGCAGCCGAGGACAGGAGTACAATGAGCAGTTCTTC

v_gene: TRBV7-9
abundance: -
j_gene: TRBJ1-4
d_gene: -
CDR3aa: CASSTPTGEKLFF
CDR3nt: TGTGCCAGCTCGACACCGACGGGAGAAAAACTGTTTTTT

v_gene: TRBV27
abundance: -
j_gene: TRBJ1-5
d_gene: -
CDR3aa: CASSPKRQGRGQPQHF
CDR3nt: TGTGCCAGCAGTCCGAAGCGCCAGGGTCGGGGACAGCCCCAGCATTTT

v_gene: TRBV9
abundance: -
j_gene: TRBJ1-1
d_gene: -
CDR3aa: CASSVDGGNEAFF
CDR3nt: TGTGCCAGCAGCGTAGACGGGGGGAATGAAGCTTTCTTT

v_gene: TRBV5-1
abundance: -
j_gene: TRBJ2-3
d_gene: -
CDR3aa: CASRKELTDTQYF
CDR3nt: TGCGCCAGCAGAAAGGAGCTCACAGATACGCAGTATTTT

v_gene: TRBV5-1
abundance: -
j_gene: TRBJ2-3
d_gene: -
CDR3aa: CASSDQQVTSTDTQYF
CDR3nt: TGCGCCAGCAGCGACCAACAGGTCACTAGCACAGATACGCAGTATTTT

v_gene: TRBV7-9
abundance: -
j_gene: TRBJ1-2
d_gene: -
CDR3aa: CASSPDTSRYGYTF
CDR3nt: TGTGCCAGCAGCCCTGACACCAGCCGCTATGGCTACACCTTC

v_gene: TRBV29-1
abundance: few
j_gene: TRBJ1-2
d_gene: -
CDR3aa: CSVETLWGGGYTF
CDR3nt: TGCAGCGTTGAGACCCTTTGGGGCGGGGGCTACACCTTC

v_gene: TRBV7-2
abundance: -
j_gene: TRBJ2-5
d_gene: TRBD2
CDR3aa: CASSPYTSGGETQYF
CDR3nt: TGTGCCAGCAGCCCGTATACTAGCGGGGGGGAGACCCAGTACTTC

v_gene: TRBV29-1
abundance: few
j_gene: TRBJ2-2
d_gene: -
CDR3aa: CSVVLASTGELFF
CDR3nt: TGCAGCGTTGTGCTAGCAAGCACCGGGGAGCTGTTTTTT

v_gene: TRBV5-1
abundance: -
j_gene: TRBJ2-2
d_gene: -
CDR3aa: CASSFWGQNTGELFF
CDR3nt: TGCGCCAGCAGCTTCTGGGGACAGAACACCGGGGAGCTGTTTTTT

v_gene: TRBV29-1
abundance: few
j_gene: TRBJ2-1
d_gene: TRBD2
CDR3aa: CSVEDPYSGGAGYNEQFF
CDR3nt: TGCAGCGTTGAAGATCCGTATAGCGGGGGGGCCGGCTACAATGAGCAGTTCTTC

v_gene: TRBV4-1
abundance: -
j_gene: TRBJ2-1
d_gene: -
CDR3aa: CASSFGVNNEQFF
CDR3nt: TGCGCCAGCAGTTTTGGGGTAAACAATGAGCAGTTCTTC

v_gene: TRBV15
abundance: few
j_gene: TRBJ2-5
d_gene: -
CDR3aa: CATSRDWEQETQYF
CDR3nt: TGTGCCACCAGCAGAGATTGGGAGCAAGAGACCCAGTACTTC

v_gene: TRBV27
abundance: -
j_gene: TRBJ2-3
d_gene: -
CDR3aa: CASSSSDTQYF
CDR3nt: TGTGCCAGCAGTTCATCAGATACGCAGTATTTT